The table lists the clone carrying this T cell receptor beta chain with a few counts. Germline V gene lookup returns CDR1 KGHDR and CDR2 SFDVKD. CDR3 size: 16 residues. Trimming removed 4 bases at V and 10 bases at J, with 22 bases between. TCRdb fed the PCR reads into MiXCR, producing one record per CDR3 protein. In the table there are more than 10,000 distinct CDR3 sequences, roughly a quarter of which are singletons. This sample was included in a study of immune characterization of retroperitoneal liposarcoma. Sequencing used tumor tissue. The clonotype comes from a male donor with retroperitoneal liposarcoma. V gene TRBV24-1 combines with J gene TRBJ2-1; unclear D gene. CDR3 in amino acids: CATSEPQRRVTYEQFF. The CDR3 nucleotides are TGTGCCACCAGTGAGCCCCAGCGTAGAGTAACCTACGAGCAGTTCTTC.